The 30 T cell receptor beta chains below were found in one sample sequenced in a study of CD8 T cells in Susac syndrome. With random hexamers, 0.5 to 1 ug RNA was reverse transcribed. One entry per CDR3 protein results from TCRdb running MiXCR on the immunoSEQ multiplex PCR reads. Here the sample spans over 350,000 distinct CDR3 sequences, roughly 85% being singletons. Sequenced: CD8+ T cells from PBMCs. Source of these receptors: a human donor with multiple sclerosis.

The rearrangement links TRBV5-8 to TRBJ1-1; no firm D call. The CDR3 sequence is 14 residues long. CDR1 and CDR2 from the germline V gene are SGHTS and YDEGEE. Between the trimmed V and J ends, which lost 4 bases and 2 bases, there was a span of 12 bases. This CDR3 reads CASSLPVANTEAFF. CDR3 DNA sequence: TGTGCCAGCAGCCTTCCGGTCGCAAACACTGAAGCTTTCTTT.

The chain is built from TRBV27 and TRBJ2-7; D is possibly TRBD1 (5 bases). This CDR3 spans 19 amino acids. Trimming removed 0 bases from V and 1 base from J, with 22 bases in between. Germline CDR1 is MNHEY and CDR2 is SMNVEV (reference sequence). The CDR3 protein is CASSLSWQGPGTLSYEQYF. CDR3 in DNA: TGTGCCAGCAGTTTATCGTGGCAGGGTCCCGGAACTCTTTCCTACGAGCAGTACTTC.

DNA for the CDR3: TGCAGTGCTAGGGGACCATCAGATGACAGAGATAGTTTCTATGGCTACACCTTC. Translated: CSARGPSDDRDSFYGYTF. V usage is TRBV20-1 and J usage is TRBJ1-2; D might be TRBD1 (5 bases). Germline loops: CDR1 DFQATT, CDR2 SNEGSKA (reference sequence). The ends were cut back, 3 bases at V and 4 bases at J, with 27 bases in the middle. This CDR3 spans 18 amino acids.

This clonotype was seen only a few times. V is TRBV27 and J is TRBJ2-7, with a possible D match to TRBD2 (6 bases). With 3 bases removed from V and 3 bases from J, the gap between germline ends came to 9 bases. This CDR3 is 13 amino acids long. Germline V CDR1 and CDR2: MNHEY, SMNVEV (reference sequence). The CDR3 bases are TGTGCCAGCAGTTTCGGGACTGGCTACGAGCAGTACTTC. Amino acid sequence: CASSFGTGYEQYF.

This chain connects TRBV6-5 to TRBJ2-7; D ambiguous. This CDR3 contains 16 residues. Trimming took off 0 bases at V and 7 bases at J, with 19 bases between the two ends. The V gene's germline CDR1 is MNHEY and CDR2 SVGAGI. The DNA of the CDR3 is TGTGCCAGCAGTTACTCGCTAGGCACAATCTTATCGGAGCAGTACTTC. Encoded protein: CASSYSLGTILSEQYF.

The V gene is TRBV27, the J gene TRBJ1-3; D ambiguous. Trimming stripped 4 bases from V and 0 bases from J, with 7 bases between. The CDR3 sequence is 14 residues long. Per germline, CDR1 MNHEY and CDR2 SMNVEV (reference sequence). CDR3 coding DNA: TGTGCCAGCAGTTCAGGAGTCTCTGGAAACACCATATATTTT. Its translation: CASSSGVSGNTIYF.

The chain uses TRBV14 and TRBJ2-7; 8 nucleotides match TRBD1. The CDR3 covers 16 residues. V was clipped by 1 base and J by 1 base; unmatched bases: 6. CDR1 and CDR2 (germline): SGHDN, FVKESK. This CDR3 is CASSQGSGGLSYEQYF. CDR3 coding DNA: TGTGCCAGCAGCCAAGGTTCAGGGGGCTTATCCTACGAGCAGTACTTC.

The chain uses TRBV2 and TRBJ1-2, with a possible D match to TRBD1 (6 bases). The CDR3 is 13 residues long. Germline lookup yields CDR1 SNHLY and CDR2 FYNNEI. V was trimmed by 6 bases and J by 0 bases, leaving 8 bases between them. In DNA form, the CDR3 reads TGTGCCAGCAGGGGGGACACTAACTATGGCTACACCTTC. Translating it yields CASRGDTNYGYTF.

Written as DNA, the CDR3 is TGTGCCAGCAGCTTAGAGAATAGCGGGAGTCCCCAGTTCTTC. Protein product: CASSLENSGSPQFF. The chain carries TRBV11-2 and TRBJ2-1; 9 nucleotides agree with TRBD2. Germline lookup yields CDR1 SGHAT and CDR2 FQNNGV. CDR3 length equals 14 residues. The ends lost 0 bases at V and 13 bases at J; junction bases unmatched: 7. The whole variable domain, filled in from reference TRBV11-2 and TRBJ2-1, reads EAGVAQSPRYKIIEKRQSVAFWCNPISGHATLYWYQQILGQGPKLLIQFQNNGVVDDSQLPKDRFSAERLKGVDSTLKIQPAKLEDSAVYLCASSLENSGSPQFFGPGTRLTVL.

CDR3 sequence (DNA): TGTGCCATCAGTGGACTAGCGGGGGACCCCTACGAGCAGTACTTC. Protein: CAISGLAGDPYEQYF. This chain connects TRBV10-3 to TRBJ2-7; 12 bases align to TRBD2. The V gene end was trimmed by 4 bases and the J gene end by 2 bases; junction bases not matched to a gene: 3. Looked up from germline, CDR1 is ENHRY and CDR2 is SYGVKD. The CDR3 is made up of 15 amino acids.

This rearrangement joins TRBV5-1 to TRBJ2-7; no clear D gene. Trimming removed 0 bases from V and 4 bases from J, with 11 bases in between. CDR1 SGHRS and CDR2 YFSETQ come from the germline V gene. CDR3 length equals 14 residues. The CDR3, as DNA: TGCGCCAGCAGCTTGGCCCCCCTGTATTACGAGCAGTACTTC. Its protein is CASSLAPLYYEQYF. The full variable domain, rest sourced from reference TRBV5-1 and TRBJ2-7, is KAGVTQTPRYLIKTRGQQVTLSCSPISGHRSVSWYQQTPGQGLQFLFEYFSETQRNKGNFPGRFSGRQFSNSRSEMNVSTLELGDSALYLCASSLAPLYYEQYFGPGTRLTVT.

The CDR3 nucleotides are TGCGCCAGCAGCCAGCTGGGAGAGAATGAAAAACTGTTTTTT. This codes for CASSQLGENEKLFF. The V gene is TRBV4-1, the J gene TRBJ1-4, with D unclear. Germline loops: CDR1 MGHRA, CDR2 YSYEKL. The CDR3 covers 14 residues. The V end was cut by 3 bases, the J end by 5 bases, with 10 bases between.

The V gene is TRBV20-1, the J gene TRBJ2-2; D not certain. Trimming pared 3 bases from V and 8 bases from J, leaving 19 bases between. Germline V gives CDR1 DFQATT, CDR2 SNEGSKA (reference sequence). The CDR3 has 15 amino acids. The CDR3 DNA is TGCAGTGCTAGCTCCGGGTTCGATAACGCGGGGGAGCTGTTTTTT. Protein sequence: CSASSGFDNAGELFF.

The gene calls are TRBV11-2 and TRBJ1-2; D unclear. With 8 bases removed from V and 3 bases from J, the gap between germline ends came to 13 bases. This CDR3 has 13 residues. Germline CDR1 SGHAT, CDR2 FQNNGV. The CDR3 DNA sequence: TGTGCCAGCTCAGGCCATGAGGACTATGGCTACACCTTC. It is translated as CASSGHEDYGYTF.

The sample holds one count of this clonotype. The chain carries TRBV12-3 or TRBV12-4 and TRBJ1-1, with D perhaps matching TRBD1 (6 bases). CDR3 length: 12 amino acids. V was pared by 7 bases and J by 6 bases, with 12 bases between. The CDR3, as DNA: TGTGCCAGCAAGGAACAGGGAGCTGAAGCTTTCTTT. Protein product: CASKEQGAEAFF.

This chain joins TRBV18 and TRBJ2-7; TRBD2 agrees at 12 bases. This CDR3 has 15 residues. V was pared by 6 bases and J by 3 bases, with 6 bases of the junction left unmatched. From germline, CDR1 is KGHSH and CDR2 LQKENI. This CDR3 reads CASSHRTSGVYEQYF. The CDR3 DNA sequence: TGTGCCAGCTCGCATAGGACTAGCGGGGTCTACGAGCAGTACTTC.

This chain connects TRBV3-1 to TRBJ2-7; D may correspond to TRBD1 or TRBD2 (7 bases each). CDR1 is LGHDT and CDR2 is YNNKEL in the germline V gene (reference sequence). The CDR3 is 17 amino acids. V shed 1 base and J shed 7 bases, with 23 bases lying between them. The CDR3 loop reads CASSQAPGMSGGVEQYF. For the CDR3, the DNA is TGTGCCAGCAGCCAAGCCCCGGGGATGTCAGGGGGGGTGGAGCAGTACTTC.

The chain carries TRBV20-1 and TRBJ2-1; perhaps TRBD1 as D (5 bases). The CDR3 covers 13 residues. Trimming took 3 bases from V and 8 from J, leaving 14 bases between them. The germline gives CDR1 DFQATT, CDR2 SNEGSKA (reference sequence). The CDR3 DNA is TGCAGTGCTAGTGAAGGGGAAAGGCATGAGCAGTTCTTC. Translated: CSASEGERHEQFF.

This chain joins TRBV27 and TRBJ2-7, with D uncertain. Trimming took 2 bases from V and 2 from J, leaving 13 bases between them. The CDR3 consists of 15 residues. The V gene's germline CDR1 is MNHEY and CDR2 SMNVEV (reference sequence). The CDR3 DNA is TGTGCCAGCAGTTTACTAAACAGTGGCACCTACGAGCAGTACTTC. Translated: CASSLLNSGTYEQYF.

The chain employs TRBV6-2 or TRBV6-3 and TRBJ1-2; D gene uncertain. With 3 bases removed from V and 4 bases from J, the gap between germline ends came to 9 bases. The length of the CDR3 is 13 residues. Germline CDR1 reads MNHEY; CDR2 reads SVGEGT. CDR3 sequence (DNA): TGTGCCAGCAGTTATGGGTTAATCTATGGCTACACCTTC. This gives the protein CASSYGLIYGYTF.

The rearrangement links TRBV7-8 to TRBJ2-1; 11 bases agree with TRBD2. This CDR3 contains 16 residues. The trim removed 5 bases at V and 7 bases at J, leaving 10 bases unmatched. Germline V gives CDR1 SGHVS, CDR2 FQNEAQ. The CDR3 coding sequence is TGTGCCAGCAGCCCCGACGGGCCTAGCGGGAGGAATGAGCAGTTCTTC. Its protein product is CASSPDGPSGRNEQFF. The full variable domain, in which reference TRBV7-8 and TRBJ2-1 provide the parts outside the CDR3, is GAGVSQSPRYKVAKRGQDVALRCDPISGHVSLFWYQQALGQGPEFLTYFQNEAQLDKSGLPSDRFFAERPEGSVSTLKIQRTQQEDSAVYLCASSPDGPSGRNEQFFGPGTRLTVL.

Worth noting for this clonotype: The junction and the germline gene differ at one end; a read error may be behind it. This chain connects TRBV6-2 or TRBV6-3 to TRBJ1-2; D is unresolved. CDR3 length: 15 amino acids. Germline V CDR1 and CDR2: MNHEY, SVGEGT. The chain's CDR3 is CAISESAGVNYGNTF. CDR3 bases: TGTGCCATCAGTGAGTCGGCGGGCGTTAACTATGGCAACACCTTC.

CDR3 protein: CASSQVATGSGANVLTF. In DNA form, the CDR3 reads TGTGCCAGCAGCCAGGTAGCCACAGGCTCTGGGGCCAACGTCCTGACTTTC. The chain uses TRBV3-1 and TRBJ2-6, with D perhaps TRBD1 (5 bases). Germline lookup yields CDR1 LGHDT and CDR2 YNNKEL (reference sequence). Trimming pared 3 bases from V and 0 bases from J, leaving 12 bases between. There are 17 residues in the CDR3.

V is TRBV6-1 and J is TRBJ2-3; 9 bases are shared with TRBD2. CDR3 length: 16 residues. Germline CDR1 is MNHNS and CDR2 is SASEGT. J was trimmed by 1 base and V by 5 bases; bases with no gene match: 7. CDR3: CASSLVAGEGTDTQYF. CDR3 sequence (DNA): TGTGCCAGCAGTCTAGTAGCGGGAGAGGGCACAGATACGCAGTATTTT.

The genes are TRBV2 and TRBJ2-7; perhaps D is TRBD1 or TRBD2 (5 bases each). The germline V gene encodes CDR1 SNHLY and CDR2 FYNNEI. This CDR3 region has 13 residues. Deletions cut 8 bases from V and 0 bases from J, with 11 bases between. Written as DNA, the CDR3 is TGTGCCAGCCATCCAGGGAGCTCCTACGAGCAGTACTTC. Encoded protein: CASHPGSSYEQYF.

The chain uses TRBV10-3 and TRBJ2-7, with D perhaps given as TRBD1 or TRBD2 (5 bases each). The germline gives CDR1 ENHRY, CDR2 SYGVKD. V lost 11 bases and J 1 base, leaving 18 bases between the germline ends. This CDR3 region has 14 residues. CDR3 region: CAGSPGTPSYEQYF. The CDR3 DNA is TGTGCCGGCTCCCCCGGGACGCCTTCCTACGAGCAGTACTTC.

This chain links TRBV7-6 with TRBJ1-4; 9 positions match TRBD1. CDR1 and CDR2 (germline): SGHVS, FNYEAQ. There are 16 residues in the CDR3. V lost 5 bases and J lost 10; bases outside the gene matches: 14. The CDR3 nucleotides read TGTGCCAGCAGCCTGACTGCCGGGACAGGGAGTGGAAAACTGTTTTTT. Its translation is CASSLTAGTGSGKLFF. The whole variable domain, filled in from reference TRBV7-6 and TRBJ1-4, reads GAGVSQSPRYKVTKRGQDVALRCDPISGHVSLYWYRQALGQGPEFLTYFNYEAQQDKSGLPNDRFSAERPEGSISTLTIQRTEQRDSAMYRCASSLTAGTGSGKLFFGSGTQLSVL.

V gene TRBV11-2 combines with J gene TRBJ2-3; D is possibly TRBD2 (7 bases). The V end was cut by 1 base, the J end by 4 bases, with 15 bases between. There are 16 residues in the CDR3. The germline gives CDR1 SGHAT, CDR2 FQNNGV. The CDR3 DNA is TGTGCCAGCAGCTTAGTCGGAGGGGGGGCCGCAGATACGCAGTATTTT. The encoded protein is CASSLVGGGAADTQYF.

There are many counts of this clonotype. V usage is TRBV5-4 and J usage is TRBJ2-1; D call uncertain. The CDR3 runs 12 residues. V gave up 4 bases and J gave up 6 bases, with 8 bases separating them. The germline gives CDR1 SGHNT, CDR2 YYREEE (reference sequence). CDR3 in DNA: TGTGCCAGCAGCCTCACTCCCAATGAGCAGTTCTTC. It yields the protein CASSLTPNEQFF. The full variable domain, in which reference TRBV5-4 and TRBJ2-1 provide the parts outside the CDR3, is ETGVTQSPTHLIKTRGQQVTLRCSSQSGHNTVSWYQQALGQGPQFIFQYYREEENGRGNFPPRFSGLQFPNYSSELNVNALELDDSALYLCASSLTPNEQFFGPGTRLTVL.

The rearrangement joins TRBV12-1 to TRBJ1-1; the table calls TRBD1, which could not be checked here. TRBV12-1 is noted as a pseudogene. This CDR3 spans 14 amino acids. This CDR3 is CASSPIRVNTEAFF. CDR3 bases: TGTGCCAGCAGCCCCATCAGGGTAAACACTGAAGCTTTCTTT.